The 15 T cell receptor beta chains below were found in one sample sequenced in a study of lung T cells in sarcoidosis with Löfgren's syndrome. TCRdb redid the calling of the reads with MiXCR, one entry per CDR3 protein. The profile shows about 1,100 distinct CDR3 sequences, roughly 25% of them singletons. The sample consisted of CD4+ T cells from bronchoalveolar lavage. The origin of the receptors is a human donor with sarcoidosis (Löfgren's syndrome or another form), or a control subject (not recorded which).

A word on this clonotype: A read error may produce the germline difference seen at one junction end. The chain recombines TRBV11-2 with TRBJ1-1; TRBD1 is a possible D gene (6 bases). The germline gives CDR1 SGHAT, CDR2 FQNNGV. This CDR3 has 15 residues. The CDR3 DNA follows: TGTGCCAGCAGCTTAGCGGGGACACTGGACACTGAAGCTTTCTTC. Translating it yields CASSLAGTLDTEAFF.

By proportion, this clonotype is medium-sized. V is TRBV2 and J is TRBJ2-5; 9 positions match TRBD2. V gave up 6 bases and J gave up 4 bases; unmatched junction bases: 6. Germline CDR1 is SNHLY and CDR2 is FYNNEI. The CDR3 runs 14 residues. The DNA of the CDR3 is TGTGCCAGCAGGGAAAGGGGACTAGCAGAGACCCAGTACTTC. Translating it yields CASRERGLAETQYF.

Sample share makes this clonotype medium-sized (0.01 to 0.1%). The rearrangement links TRBV11-2 to TRBJ2-5; TRBD2 might be the D (5 bases). The V gene lost 5 bases and the J gene lost 4 bases, with 17 bases spanning the gap. There are 15 residues in the CDR3. Germline CDR1 SGHAT, CDR2 FQNNGV. The CDR3 DNA reads as TGTGCCAGCAGCCCTACCCGCACGGGAATAGAGACCCAGTACTTC. Translation gives CASSPTRTGIETQYF.

This clonotype is medium-sized within its sample. CDR3 nucleotides: TGTGCCAGCAGTTTTGGTATCATGAACACTGAAGCTTTCTTT. Amino acids: CASSFGIMNTEAFF. The chain couples TRBV12-3 or TRBV12-4 to TRBJ1-1; D is unclear. The CDR3 loop spans 14 amino acids. Trimming removed 3 bases from V and 0 bases from J, with 8 bases in between.

This clonotype is deemed medium-sized. Compared with germline, one end of the junction differs, possibly owing to a read error. The rearrangement uses TRBV20-1 and TRBJ2-1; D gene uncertain. This CDR3 has 11 amino acids. Germline CDR1 and CDR2: DFQATT and SNEGSKA (reference sequence). CDR3 coding DNA: TGCAGTGCTTCCCGTTCTAATGAGCGGTTCTTC. Its protein product is CSASRSNERFF.

This clonotype is medium-sized. The V call is TRBV5-4, the J call TRBJ2-3; D unclear. From germline, CDR1 is SGHNT and CDR2 YYREEE (reference sequence). The V and J ends lost 4 bases and 1 base respectively, with 13 bases between them. The CDR3 is 15 amino acids. The CDR3 sequence: CASSPNAGGTDTQYF. DNA of the CDR3: TGTGCCAGCAGCCCTAATGCCGGTGGCACAGATACGCAGTATTTT.

On this clonotype itself: Germline is not matched at one junction end, which may reflect a read error. The chain links TRBV7-2 to TRBJ2-3; D gene uncertain. Germline CDR1 SGHTA, CDR2 FQGNSA. The CDR3 has 16 residues. The CDR3 loop reads CVSSPWICASTDTQYF. The CDR3 DNA sequence: TGTGTCAGCAGCCCCTGGATTTGCGCTAGCACAGATACGCAGTATTTT.

This clonotype is medium-sized within its sample. The CDR3 region is CATSDSGNTEAFF. The DNA for the CDR3 is TGTGCCACCAGTGACTCCGGGAACACTGAAGCTTTCTTT. The chain couples TRBV24-1 to TRBJ1-1; no clear D. CDR3 length: 13 amino acids. Germline CDR1 is KGHDR and CDR2 is SFDVKD. V lost 4 bases, J lost 1 base, and 6 bases lay in between.

The chain is built from TRBV2 and TRBJ2-3, with D possibly matching TRBD2 (5 bases). The length of the CDR3 is 15 residues. Trimming pared 7 bases from V and 6 bases from J, leaving 20 bases between. Germline loops: CDR1 SNHLY, CDR2 FYNNEI. CDR3 sequence (DNA): TGTGCCAGCACCACACTGGCGAGGGTGGCGGATACGCAGTATTTT. It codes for CASTTLARVADTQYF.

This clonotype is categorized as medium-sized. The J gene is TRBJ1-1, the V gene TRBV20-1; unclear D gene. From germline, CDR1 is DFQATT and CDR2 SNEGSKA (reference sequence). Between the trimmed V and J ends, which lost 0 bases and 6 bases, there was a span of 14 bases. The CDR3 extends over 14 amino acids. CDR3 region: CSARDPDLRAEAFF. The CDR3 DNA is TGCAGTGCTAGAGATCCGGACCTTCGGGCTGAAGCTTTCTTT.

This clonotype was found many times. The chain joins TRBV12-3 or TRBV12-4 to TRBJ1-1; the D gene is possibly TRBD1 (6 bases). Trimming took off 3 bases at V and 3 bases at J, with 8 bases between the two ends. This CDR3 has 13 amino acids. The CDR3 spells CASSLDRYTEAFF. CDR3 sequence (DNA): TGTGCCAGCAGTTTGGACAGATACACTGAAGCTTTCTTT.

Of note for this clonotype: This may be a read error, as it is one base from a much larger clone. V usage is TRBV12-3 or TRBV12-4 and J usage is TRBJ1-4, with D unresolved. Trimming left V 6 bases short and J 5 bases short, with 16 bases between. The CDR3 sequence is 15 residues long. CDR3 nucleotide sequence: TGTGCCAGCAGCCGAATAGCGGGGTTCAATGAAAAACTGTTTTTT. Protein sequence: CASSRIAGFNEKLFF.

This clonotype was seen a handful of times. This rearrangement joins TRBV7-2 to TRBJ2-1; possible D gene TRBD1, 5 bases. Trimming took 1 base from V and 7 from J, leaving 8 bases between them. Germline loops: CDR1 SGHTA, CDR2 FQGNSA. This CDR3 has 13 amino acids. CDR3 region: CASSLVRENEQFF. CDR3 DNA sequence: TGTGCCAGCAGCTTAGTCAGGGAAAATGAGCAGTTCTTC. The whole variable domain, remainder taken from reference TRBV7-2 and TRBJ2-1, is GAGVSQSPSNKVTEKGKDVELRCDPISGHTALYWYRQSLGQGLEFLIYFQGNSAPDKSGLPSDRFSAERTGGSVSTLTIQRTQQEDSAVYLCASSLVRENEQFFGPGTRLTVL.

The chain carries TRBV13 and TRBJ2-1; the D gene is possibly TRBD2 (5 bases). This CDR3 region has 17 residues. Germline assignment: CDR1 PRHDT and CDR2 FYEKMQ (reference sequence). V was shortened by 5 bases and J by 2 bases, with 19 bases between the two germline ends. CDR3: CASSDSRGPSPYNEQFF. DNA of the CDR3: TGTGCCAGCAGCGACTCCCGCGGGCCGAGCCCCTACAATGAGCAGTTCTTC.

This clonotype is medium-sized within its sample. The chain joins TRBV3-1 to TRBJ2-5; D remains ambiguous. V was pared by 4 bases and J by 5 bases, with 11 bases between. The germline V gene encodes CDR1 LGHDT and CDR2 YNNKEL (reference sequence). The CDR3 consists of 13 residues. This chain's CDR3 is CASSPERFETQYF. The CDR3 DNA reads as TGTGCCAGCAGCCCGGAGCGCTTCGAGACCCAGTACTTC.